This T cell receptor (beta chain) was obtained from a study of vaccination and CD4 T cells after COVID-19. CDR3 length: 12 residues. Germline CDR1 is MNHEY and CDR2 is SVGEGT. With 5 bases clipped from V and 15 bases from J, the junction kept 4 bases outside the gene matches. Sequencing of cultured CD4+ T cell DNA used the Oncomine TCR Beta short-read assay. The authors extracted genomic DNA from cultured CD4+ T cells. TCRdb re-called the PCR reads with MiXCR, one entry per CDR3 protein. The sample carries about 5,900 distinct CDR3 sequences, approximately 35% recorded once. Treatment: roughly nine-day PBMC culture with coronavirus spike peptide pools or control peptides (ViraFEST assay). Pre-COVID-19 pandemic sampling (2011-2018) yielded the unexposed donor's CD4+ T cells. On this clonotype: Its antigen is unknown.

This sequence joins TRBV6-2 or TRBV6-3 and TRBJ2-1, with TRBD2 matching over 13 bases. The sequence came from a human donor in good health. Sequencing was carried out using CD4+ T cells from blood, cultured in vitro. The CDR3 DNA sequence: TGTGCCAGCAGTACTAGCGGGGGGGCCCCGTTCTTC. Translation gives CASSTSGGAPFF.